These 8 T cell receptor beta chains share one sample of origin, sequenced in a study of blood T cell repertoires in COVID-19. The protocol was immunoSEQ multiplex PCR, while the TCRdb copy is restricted to in-frame clones and leaves out a portion. The sample lists hundreds of thousands of clones, 80% to 90% occurring once. The sequenced material came from peripheral blood. The receptors originated from a woman between 50 and 59 years old with COVID-19, enrolled during active disease.

The chain is built from TRBV27 and TRBJ1-5, with 7 nucleotides matching TRBD1. The germline V gene encodes CDR1 MNHEY and CDR2 SMNVEV (reference sequence). The CDR3 covers 15 residues. Trimming removed 6 bases from V and 0 bases from J; junction bases left unmatched: 5. CDR3 residues: CASRLTGPSNQPQHF. The DNA of the CDR3 is TGTGCCAGCAGATTGACAGGGCCTAGCAATCAGCCCCAGCATTTT.

The rearrangement links TRBV29-1 to TRBJ2-3; 8 nucleotides align to TRBD1. The CDR3 is 15 residues long. Trimming cost V 6 bases and J 1 base; bases outside gene matches: 9. The germline V gene encodes CDR1 SQVTM and CDR2 ANQGSEA. The CDR3 nucleotides read TGCAGCGTGACCCGGGACAGGTGGGGCACAGATACGCAGTATTTT. Translation: CSVTRDRWGTDTQYF.

The genes are TRBV6-5 and TRBJ2-3, with D perhaps matching TRBD2 (6 bases). Germline CDR1 is MNHEY and CDR2 is SVGAGI. Trimming left V 6 bases short and J 3 bases short, with 13 bases between. The CDR3 loop spans 14 amino acids. Here the CDR3 DNA reads TGTGCCAGCAGGCGGGGACTTTGGACAGATACGCAGTATTTT. Translation gives CASRRGLWTDTQYF.

This clone was seen a handful of times. The genes are TRBV4-1 and TRBJ2-1, with 8 bases aligning to TRBD2. CDR3 size: 16 residues. Germline CDR1 and CDR2: MGHRA and YSYEKL. Germline trimming cut 0 bases from V and 4 bases from J; bases unmatched to any gene: 5. CDR3 region: CASSQEPSGRYNEQFF. CDR3 bases: TGCGCCAGCAGCCAAGAGCCCAGCGGGAGATACAATGAGCAGTTCTTC.

CDR3 residues: CARNGLYYEQYF. Here the CDR3 DNA reads TGTGCCAGAAATGGACTGTACTACGAGCAGTACTTC. The chain carries TRBV6-4 and TRBJ2-7; TRBD2 is a possible D gene (5 bases). The CDR3 is made up of 12 amino acids. Trimming shortened V by 9 bases and J by 3 bases, and 12 bases separated the two germline ends. Germline V CDR1 and CDR2: MRHNA, SNTAGT.

The chain uses TRBV10-1 and TRBJ2-7; tentatively, D is TRBD2 (6 bases). The germline V and J ends were trimmed by 4 bases and 0 bases, with 28 bases remaining between them. This CDR3 has 20 amino acids. CDR1 is WNHNN and CDR2 is SYGVQD in the germline V gene (reference sequence). The CDR3 region has the DNA TGCGCCAGCAGTGGGGGTAGAGTTAGGAGGGCGGGGTTCTTCTCCTACGAGCAGTACTTC. It encodes CASSGGRVRRAGFFSYEQYF.

The rearrangement uses TRBV7-9 and TRBJ1-1; 9 nucleotides align to TRBD1. The CDR3 consists of 14 residues. V dropped 5 bases and J dropped 5; count of bases not matched to a gene: 6. Germline V lookup: CDR1 SEHNR, CDR2 FQNEAQ (reference sequence). CDR3 in amino acids: CASSRGTGWTEAFF. CDR3 sequence (DNA): TGTGCCAGCAGCAGAGGGACAGGGTGGACTGAAGCTTTCTTT. The full variable domain, rest sourced from reference TRBV7-9 and TRBJ1-1, is DTGVSQNPRHKITKRGQNVTFRCDPISEHNRLYWYRQTLGQGPEFLTYFQNEAQLEKSRLLSDRFSAERPKGSFSTLEIQRTEQGDSAMYLCASSRGTGWTEAFFGQGTRLTVV.

This clone has only a few counts. This chain links TRBV5-4 with TRBJ1-3; D not certain. Trimming removed 4 bases from V and 0 bases from J, with 8 bases in between. The germline CDR1 and CDR2 sequences are SGHNT and YYREEE (reference sequence). The CDR3 length is 14 residues. The CDR3 region is CASSPGSSGNTIYF. The CDR3 region has the DNA TGTGCCAGCAGCCCCGGGAGCTCTGGAAACACCATATATTTT. The whole variable domain, remainder taken from reference TRBV5-4 and TRBJ1-3, is ETGVTQSPTHLIKTRGQQVTLRCSSQSGHNTVSWYQQALGQGPQFIFQYYREEENGRGNFPPRFSGLQFPNYSSELNVNALELDDSALYLCASSPGSSGNTIYFGEGSWLTVV.